These T cell receptor beta chains were read from a single sample in a study of T cell repertoires in cytomegalovirus infection. No antigen has been identified for these receptors. TCRdb reprocessed the reads via MiXCR and lists one record per CDR3 protein. The data contain some 270,000 distinct CDR3 sequences, 20% to 25% of them seen just once; the ten biggest clones take up approximately 19%. The material was cultured PBMCs, obtained from culture after CMV antigen stimulation. The receptor source for this set is a human donor in good health (CMV status not recorded). Some clones in this sample may be carry-over from other donors' samples. Each CDR3 is given with its conserved first and last residue. A D gene is named only where the DNA matches it firmly. Clone size appears in some rows only: once, few, many, or a class for an expanded clone.

d_call: .
v_call: TRBV7-2
j_call: TRBJ2-2
clone_size: few
cdr3_nt: TGTGCCAGCACCCCCACCGGGGAGCTGTTTTTT
cdr3_aa: CASTPTGELFF

d_call: TRBD1
v_call: TRBV19
j_call: TRBJ2-3
clone_size: .
cdr3_nt: TGTGCCAGTAGCCCAAAGGGGGCGTCCACAGATACGCAGTATTTT
cdr3_aa: CASSPKGASTDTQYF

d_call: .
v_call: TRBV19
j_call: TRBJ2-7
clone_size: few
cdr3_nt: TGTGCCAGTAGTATGATCGGACCCTACGAGCAGTACTTC
cdr3_aa: CASSMIGPYEQYF

d_call: TRBD1
v_call: TRBV25-1
j_call: TRBJ2-1
clone_size: .
cdr3_nt: TGTGCCAGCAGTGACCACCGGGACAGGGCATACAATGAGCAGTTCTTC
cdr3_aa: CASSDHRDRAYNEQFF

d_call: .
v_call: TRBV20-1
j_call: TRBJ1-2
clone_size: few
cdr3_nt: TGCAGTGCCACCGTTGTGTCTAACTATGGCTACACCTTC
cdr3_aa: CSATVVSNYGYTF

d_call: TRBD2
v_call: TRBV24-1
j_call: TRBJ2-2
clone_size: few
cdr3_nt: TGTGCCACCAGTGATTTCCTACTAGCGGGAGGGAACACCGGGGAGCTGTTTTTT
cdr3_aa: CATSDFLLAGGNTGELFF

d_call: TRBD1
v_call: TRBV6-6
j_call: TRBJ1-5
clone_size: many
cdr3_nt: TGTGCCAGCAGTTACGGACAGGGACTATATAGCAATCAGCCCCAGCATTTT
cdr3_aa: CASSYGQGLYSNQPQHF

d_call: .
v_call: TRBV7-9
j_call: TRBJ2-5
clone_size: few
cdr3_nt: TGTGCCAGCAGCCGCGCCCCCAGTTACCAAGAGACCCAGTACTTC
cdr3_aa: CASSRAPSYQETQYF

d_call: .
v_call: TRBV6-2/TRBV6-3
j_call: TRBJ2-2
clone_size: .
cdr3_nt: TGTGCCAGCAGTTCACATAACAGATACACCGGGGAGCTGATTTTT
cdr3_aa: CASSSHNRYTGELIF

d_call: .
v_call: TRBV7-2
j_call: TRBJ2-2
clone_size: many
cdr3_nt: TGTGCCAGCAGCCGGGACGGGTTCACCGGGGAGCTGTTTTTT
cdr3_aa: CASSRDGFTGELFF

d_call: TRBD2
v_call: TRBV7-2
j_call: TRBJ2-1
clone_size: many
cdr3_nt: TGTGCCAGCAGCTTGACTAGCGGGAGTGTTGAGCAGTTCTTC
cdr3_aa: CASSLTSGSVEQFF

d_call: .
v_call: TRBV11-3
j_call: TRBJ2-4
clone_size: few
cdr3_nt: TGTGCCAGCGGTTCGGCGATAGCCAAAAACATTCAGTACTTC
cdr3_aa: CASGSAIAKNIQYF

d_call: TRBD2
v_call: TRBV29-1
j_call: TRBJ2-3
clone_size: .
cdr3_nt: TGCAGCGGGGGACTAGCGGATACGCAGTATTTT
cdr3_aa: CSGGLADTQYF

d_call: TRBD1
v_call: TRBV15
j_call: TRBJ2-1
clone_size: once
cdr3_nt: TGTGCCACCAGCAGAGAGACAGGGGCCTACAATGAGCAGTTCTTC
cdr3_aa: CATSRETGAYNEQFF

d_call: .
v_call: TRBV24-1
j_call: TRBJ2-1
clone_size: few
cdr3_nt: TGTGCCACCAGTGAGTCAGTATTCAATGAGCAGTTCTTC
cdr3_aa: CATSESVFNEQFF

d_call: TRBD2
v_call: TRBV7-2
j_call: TRBJ2-1
clone_size: .
cdr3_nt: TGTGCCAGCAGCTGGACTAGCGGGAAGGGTGAGCAGTTCTTC
cdr3_aa: CASSWTSGKGEQFF

d_call: .
v_call: TRBV10-3
j_call: TRBJ2-1
clone_size: .
cdr3_nt: TGTGCCATCAGTGAGTCACAGCCGAGTAGCTCCTACAATGAGCAGTTCTTC
cdr3_aa: CAISESQPSSSYNEQFF

d_call: TRBD1
v_call: TRBV6-5
j_call: TRBJ1-1
clone_size: few
cdr3_nt: TGTGCCAGCAGTTACGAAGGGACAGGGGGTACTGAAGCTTTCTTT
cdr3_aa: CASSYEGTGGTEAFF

d_call: .
v_call: TRBV27
j_call: TRBJ2-1
clone_size: .
cdr3_nt: TGTGCCAGCAGTTTAACGAAAAGCTCCTACAATGAGCAGTTCTTC
cdr3_aa: CASSLTKSSYNEQFF

d_call: .
v_call: TRBV19
j_call: TRBJ1-5
clone_size: .
cdr3_nt: TGTGCCAGTAGTATCGCAGAGTATAGCAATCAGCCCCAGCATTTT
cdr3_aa: CASSIAEYSNQPQHF

d_call: TRBD2
v_call: TRBV2
j_call: TRBJ2-5
clone_size: .
cdr3_nt: TGTGCCAGCAGTGAGGTCCCCCCATTGGGACTAGGCGGGACCCAGTACTTC
cdr3_aa: CASSEVPPLGLGGTQYF

d_call: TRBD1
v_call: TRBV19
j_call: TRBJ1-5
clone_size: .
cdr3_nt: TGTGCCAGTAGGCCGGGACAGGGGTCACGGAATCAGCCCCAGCATTTT
cdr3_aa: CASRPGQGSRNQPQHF

d_call: .
v_call: TRBV28
j_call: TRBJ2-7
clone_size: .
cdr3_nt: TGTGCCAGCACCCCAGCGGAACCCTACGAGCAGTACTTC
cdr3_aa: CASTPAEPYEQYF

d_call: .
v_call: TRBV11-2
j_call: TRBJ1-5
clone_size: .
cdr3_nt: TGTGCCAGCAGCCTACCAACAGACCTCTATAGCAATCAGCCCCAGCATTTT
cdr3_aa: CASSLPTDLYSNQPQHF

d_call: TRBD1
v_call: TRBV7-2
j_call: TRBJ2-5
clone_size: many
cdr3_nt: TGTGCCAGCAGCCCTTCCGGCCAGGGGGTTCGGGAGACCCAGTACTTC
cdr3_aa: CASSPSGQGVRETQYF

d_call: TRBD2
v_call: TRBV10-2
j_call: TRBJ2-1
clone_size: few
cdr3_nt: TGCGCCAGCACTACGGCGGGGACTAGCGGGAGTTGGGCGGGAGAGCAGTTCTTC
cdr3_aa: CASTTAGTSGSWAGEQFF

d_call: TRBD2
v_call: TRBV27
j_call: TRBJ2-7
clone_size: few
cdr3_nt: TGTGCCAGCAGTTTCAGCGGGAGTATCAACGAGCAGTACTTC
cdr3_aa: CASSFSGSINEQYF

d_call: TRBD1
v_call: TRBV28
j_call: TRBJ1-1
clone_size: .
cdr3_nt: TGTGCCAGCAGTTCCCCGACAGGGGTTGTCACTGAAGCTTTCTTT
cdr3_aa: CASSSPTGVVTEAFF

d_call: TRBD2
v_call: TRBV20-1
j_call: TRBJ2-3
clone_size: few
cdr3_nt: TGCAGTGCTAGAGATCTCCCAGCGGGAGGCATCACAGATACGCAGTATTTT
cdr3_aa: CSARDLPAGGITDTQYF

d_call: .
v_call: TRBV7-2
j_call: TRBJ2-7
clone_size: many
cdr3_nt: TGTGCCAGCAGCTTGGGGTATAGGGACTACGAGCAGTACTTC
cdr3_aa: CASSLGYRDYEQYF

d_call: TRBD1
v_call: TRBV29-1
j_call: TRBJ1-5
clone_size: few
cdr3_nt: TGCAGCGCAAGGACAGGAGTGAGCAATCAGCCCCAGCATTTT
cdr3_aa: CSARTGVSNQPQHF

d_call: .
v_call: TRBV7-2
j_call: TRBJ2-3
clone_size: .
cdr3_nt: TGTGCCAGCAGCCGTGCTAGCACAGATACGCAGTATTTT
cdr3_aa: CASSRASTDTQYF

d_call: .
v_call: TRBV30
j_call: TRBJ1-1
clone_size: few
cdr3_nt: TGTGCCTGGAGTGTACTGGGGGCTGAAGCTTTCTTT
cdr3_aa: CAWSVLGAEAFF

d_call: .
v_call: TRBV7-2
j_call: TRBJ2-5
clone_size: many
cdr3_nt: TGTGCCAGCAGCGGGGGTACTAGGGATAGGGAGACCCAGTACTTC
cdr3_aa: CASSGGTRDRETQYF

d_call: .
v_call: TRBV11-3
j_call: TRBJ2-5
clone_size: .
cdr3_nt: TGTGCCAGCAGCTTCCCCTGGGGGCTAAGGCAACAAGAGACCCAGTACTTC
cdr3_aa: CASSFPWGLRQQETQYF

d_call: TRBD2
v_call: TRBV6-2/TRBV6-3
j_call: TRBJ2-1
clone_size: .
cdr3_nt: TGTGCCAGCGGTAGCGGGAGGGCTTTGAGGAATGAGCAGTTCTTC
cdr3_aa: CASGSGRALRNEQFF

d_call: .
v_call: TRBV19
j_call: TRBJ1-2
clone_size: few
cdr3_nt: TGTGCCAGTAGTATAGATCAAGGGAACTATGGCTACACCTTC
cdr3_aa: CASSIDQGNYGYTF

d_call: .
v_call: TRBV20-1
j_call: TRBJ2-5
clone_size: .
cdr3_nt: TGCAGTGCTAGGGCGGTGTCGAGGACCCAGTACTTC
cdr3_aa: CSARAVSRTQYF

d_call: TRBD1
v_call: TRBV19
j_call: TRBJ1-1
clone_size: few
cdr3_nt: TGTGCCAGTAGTATGGGAGGGACAGGGACCCTCTTT
cdr3_aa: CASSMGGTGTLF

d_call: .
v_call: TRBV4-1
j_call: TRBJ1-5
clone_size: .
cdr3_nt: TGCGCCAGCAGCCAAGTCGCGGTAGTGGAGCCCCAGCATTTT
cdr3_aa: CASSQVAVVEPQHF

d_call: TRBD2
v_call: TRBV6-2/TRBV6-3
j_call: TRBJ2-1
clone_size: few
cdr3_nt: TGTGCCAGCAAGAGTAGCGGGGTTAGCTCCTACAATGAGCAGTTCTTC
cdr3_aa: CASKSSGVSSYNEQFF

d_call: TRBD1
v_call: TRBV12-3/TRBV12-4
j_call: TRBJ2-5
clone_size: .
cdr3_nt: TGTGCCAGTACGCAGGGGGCGATTTATGAGACCCAGTACTTC
cdr3_aa: CASTQGAIYETQYF

d_call: .
v_call: TRBV7-2
j_call: TRBJ1-4
clone_size: few
cdr3_nt: TGTGCCAGCAGCTTAGGAGGGGTTGGGGAAAAACTGTTTTTT
cdr3_aa: CASSLGGVGEKLFF

d_call: TRBD2
v_call: TRBV6-2/TRBV6-3
j_call: TRBJ2-1
clone_size: few
cdr3_nt: TGTGCCAGCAGAATAGCGGGAGTGGGAGACAATGAGCAGTTCTTC
cdr3_aa: CASRIAGVGDNEQFF

d_call: .
v_call: TRBV7-2
j_call: TRBJ2-1
clone_size: .
cdr3_nt: TGTGCCAGCAGCCCAAGAGCCGCCTACAATGAGCAGTTCTTC
cdr3_aa: CASSPRAAYNEQFF

d_call: TRBD2
v_call: TRBV6-5
j_call: TRBJ2-2
clone_size: few
cdr3_nt: TGTGCCAGCACCTCTTTAGCGGGAGGAATCACCGGGGAGCTGTTTTTT
cdr3_aa: CASTSLAGGITGELFF

d_call: TRBD1
v_call: TRBV29-1
j_call: TRBJ1-1
clone_size: .
cdr3_nt: TGCAGCGCCCGTTTACGGACAGGGCCGAACACTGAAGCTTTCTTT
cdr3_aa: CSARLRTGPNTEAFF

d_call: .
v_call: TRBV18
j_call: TRBJ2-1
clone_size: few
cdr3_nt: TGTGCCAGCTCAGGAATAGTATACAATGAGCAGTTCTTC
cdr3_aa: CASSGIVYNEQFF

d_call: .
v_call: TRBV5-1
j_call: TRBJ2-1
clone_size: .
cdr3_nt: TGCGCCAGCAGCAAACCCGGGACCGCGGGTATCAATGAGCAGTTCTTC
cdr3_aa: CASSKPGTAGINEQFF

d_call: .
v_call: TRBV12-3/TRBV12-4
j_call: TRBJ2-5
clone_size: many
cdr3_nt: TGTGCCAGCAGTCCCCTAGGCGAGACCCAGTACTTC
cdr3_aa: CASSPLGETQYF

d_call: TRBD2
v_call: TRBV5-5
j_call: TRBJ2-7
clone_size: .
cdr3_nt: TGTGCCAGCAGCTTTCGTGGTCAGGGGACTAGCGGGAGGTACGAGCAGTACTTC
cdr3_aa: CASSFRGQGTSGRYEQYF

d_call: .
v_call: TRBV7-2
j_call: TRBJ2-3
clone_size: .
cdr3_nt: TGTGCCAGCAGCTTTTTACAAGGCGGGGATACGCAGTATTTT
cdr3_aa: CASSFLQGGDTQYF

d_call: .
v_call: TRBV3-1
j_call: TRBJ1-6
clone_size: .
cdr3_nt: TGTGCCAGCAGCCAAGATCTATCCGAACGAGGACTCCTCCACTTT
cdr3_aa: CASSQDLSERGLLHF

d_call: TRBD2
v_call: TRBV4-2
j_call: TRBJ2-7
clone_size: .
cdr3_nt: TGTGCCAGCAGCCAAGGCCTAGCGGGAGGGAGCGGCGAGCAGTACTTC
cdr3_aa: CASSQGLAGGSGEQYF

d_call: .
v_call: TRBV5-6
j_call: TRBJ2-5
clone_size: .
cdr3_nt: TGTGCCAGCAGCTTTAGCGGACAAGAGACCCAGTACTTC
cdr3_aa: CASSFSGQETQYF

d_call: .
v_call: TRBV12-3/TRBV12-4
j_call: TRBJ2-3
clone_size: .
cdr3_nt: TGTGCCAGCAGTTTAAGGGTTCCGGGCACAGATACGCAGTATTTT
cdr3_aa: CASSLRVPGTDTQYF

d_call: .
v_call: TRBV6-2/TRBV6-3
j_call: TRBJ1-5
clone_size: few
cdr3_nt: TGTGCCAGCAAGGCGGGGTACAATCAGCCCCAGCATTTT
cdr3_aa: CASKAGYNQPQHF